This T cell receptor beta chain was obtained from a study of blood T cell repertoires in COVID-19 (dated by TCRdb to 2019 to 2021). Some background on the complete study: Samples from collaborators originated in the United States, Italy and Spain and spanned both the acute and convalescent phases of COVID-19. The material from the prospective study consisted of cDNA or gDNA derived from T cells, B-cell-depleted T cells, or PBMCs. HLA class I and class II types, where available, came from metadata supplied by the sample provider rather than from assay-based typing. Subjects who had been exposed to COVID-19, were actively infected with it, or had recovered from it provided the deeply sampled blood TCRbeta repertoires that made up the dataset. Samples came from the ongoing ImmuneRACE study (first 160 participants) plus 1,254 subjects from 6 global collaborators. Sample metadata almost always included a de-identified subject ID, COVID-19 status, age in years and sex. The repertoires were released in a freely available public database meant as a resource for research on the immune response to SARS-CoV-2.

The immunoSEQ Assay, a bias-controlled multiplex PCR, was used to amplify TCRbeta CDR3 regions from genomic DNA. Concerning the study's data processing: Nucleated cell counts per sample were estimated from amplification of reference gene primers within the assay. Sequence reads were collapsed and filtered to measure the absolute abundance of every unique TCRbeta CDR3 rearrangement. For each sample, productive Simpson clonality was calculated by taking the square root of Simpson's diversity index across productive rearrangements. TCRdb took this table from immuneACCESS and kept in-frame rearrangements with V and J called. Such tables lack part of the clones; where checked against another copy, unresolved V genes explain under half of the gap, and the rest is unexplained. V and J calls and clone size are as listed in that table; D and trimming were resolved from the DNA. Counted in this sample were about 190,000 clones; under 90% of them appeared once. The leading ten clones occupy roughly 6.4% of the sample.

The paper's findings and limits, for the study overall: Clinical and demographic metadata were provided uncurated, with the amount varying by source and participant.

Whole blood was collected in K2EDTA tubes by collaborating institutions according to the institutions' own protocols. For TCRbeta analysis, collaborators shipped samples in one of three forms: frozen whole blood, isolated PBMCs, or DNA extracted from either of those sample types. The CDR3 goes from the cysteine to the phenylalanine over 15 residues. Just the 45-base CDR3 DNA is kept, in frame starting at base 1. CDR1 and CDR2 (SEHNR, FQNEAQ) derive from the germline V gene (reference sequence). After removal of 1 base from V and 5 bases from J, the junction retains 5 bases not matched to a gene. Points on this clone: Its antigen remains undetermined. Base qualities are not recorded, but no much larger clone differs from it by a single base.

The sequence derives from a man in his 60s with acute or convalescent COVID-19. Recombination linked TRBV7-9 to TRBJ1-2, and 9 junctional nucleotides match TRBD1. Specimen: peripheral blood. The CDR3 reads as follows: CASSLGGQGNYGYTF. The bases are TGTGCCAGCAGCTTAGGTGGACAGGGGAATTATGGCTACACCTTC.